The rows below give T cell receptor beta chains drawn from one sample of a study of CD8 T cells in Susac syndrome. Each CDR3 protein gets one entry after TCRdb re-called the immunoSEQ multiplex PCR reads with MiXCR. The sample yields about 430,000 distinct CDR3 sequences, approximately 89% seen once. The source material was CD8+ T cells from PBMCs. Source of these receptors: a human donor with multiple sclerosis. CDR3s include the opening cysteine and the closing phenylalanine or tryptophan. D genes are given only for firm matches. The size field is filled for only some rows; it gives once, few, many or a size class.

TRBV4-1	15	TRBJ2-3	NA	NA	TGTGCCAGCAGCCAAGAAGGACGGGGGACAGATACGCAGTATTTT	CASSQEGRGTDTQYF
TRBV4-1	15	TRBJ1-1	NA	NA	TGCGCCAGCAGCCAAGATTTAGGGACGAACACTGAAGCTTTCTTT	CASSQDLGTNTEAFF
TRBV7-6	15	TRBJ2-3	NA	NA	TGTGCCAGCAGCCCCTCTCAGGAGGAGTCAGATACGCAGTATTTT	CASSPSQEESDTQYF
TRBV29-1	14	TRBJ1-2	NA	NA	TGCAGCGTTGTAGGATCCGCTACTAACTATGGCTACACCTTC	CSVVGSATNYGYTF
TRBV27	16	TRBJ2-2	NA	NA	TGTGCCAGCACCTTTAGATTCGGGGGCGGAAGGGGGGAGCTGTTTTTT	CASTFRFGGGRGELFF
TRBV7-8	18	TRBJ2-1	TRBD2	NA	TGTGCCAGCAGCTTAGCGCCCCAGCGGGGGGACTCCTACAATGAGCAGTTCTTC	CASSLAPQRGDSYNEQFF
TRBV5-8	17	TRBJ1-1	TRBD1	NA	TGTGCCAGCAGCCAATCTAATACGTTTGGGGGACAGGGAGAAGCTTTCTTT	CASSQSNTFGGQGEAFF
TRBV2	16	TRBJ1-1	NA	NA	TGTGCCAGCAGGGCCCCTGGGCCCTCTTTAGGGACTGAAGCTTTCTTT	CASRAPGPSLGTEAFF
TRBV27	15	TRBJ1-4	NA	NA	TGTGCCAGCGGATCCCACCGGGGCTCTATTGAAAAACTGTTTTTT	CASGSHRGSIEKLFF
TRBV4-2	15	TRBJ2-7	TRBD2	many	TGTGCCAGCAGCCTCGATAGCGGGAGTGTCAACGAGCAGTACTTC	CASSLDSGSVNEQYF
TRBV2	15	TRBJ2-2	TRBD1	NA	TGTGCCACGCAGGGGGCAGGGGCGAACACCGGGGAGCTGTTTTTT	CATQGAGANTGELFF
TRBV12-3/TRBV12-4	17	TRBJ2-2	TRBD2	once	TGTGCCAGCAGTTTACTAGCGGGAGGCGGGAACACCGGGGAGCTGTTTTTT	CASSLLAGGGNTGELFF
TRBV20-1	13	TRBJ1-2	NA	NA	TGCAGTGCTATGAACTCGGACGATAGAGGCTACACCTTC	CSAMNSDDRGYTF
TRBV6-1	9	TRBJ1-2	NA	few	TGTGCCACCACCTATGGCTACACCTTC	CATTYGYTF
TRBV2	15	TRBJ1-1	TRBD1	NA	TGTGCCAGCAGCCGTGGGACAGATATGAACACTGAAGCTTTCTTT	CASSRGTDMNTEAFF
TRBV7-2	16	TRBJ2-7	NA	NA	TGTGCCAGCAGCCCCCTCCCTAGGACAAGGTCCTACGAGCAGTACTTC	CASSPLPRTRSYEQYF
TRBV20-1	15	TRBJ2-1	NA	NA	TGCAGTGCTAGAGATAGCGGAAGCTCCTACAATGAGCAGTTCTTC	CSARDSGSSYNEQFF
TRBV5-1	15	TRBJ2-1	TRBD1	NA	TGCGCCAGCAGCTTGGCAGGACAGGACTACAATGAGCAGTTCTTC	CASSLAGQDYNEQFF
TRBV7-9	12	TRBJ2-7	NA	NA	TGTGCCAGCAGCCGTAGCTCCTACGAGCAGTACTTC	CASSRSSYEQYF
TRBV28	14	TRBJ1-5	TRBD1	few	TGTGCCAGCAGTTCGGACAGGGAGGGTCAGCCCCAGCATTTT	CASSSDREGQPQHF
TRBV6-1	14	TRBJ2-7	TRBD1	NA	TGTGCCAGCAGTGCCTTCGGGACAGCTTACGAGCAGTACTTC	CASSAFGTAYEQYF
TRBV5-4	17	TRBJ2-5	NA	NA	TGTGCCAGCAGCGGTGGGGTTGGGGGAGGAGGCGGAGAGACCCAGTACTTC	CASSGGVGGGGGETQYF
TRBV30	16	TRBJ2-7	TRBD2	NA	TGTGCCTGGAGTGCCAATCCTAGCGGGGGGGACTACGAGCAGTACTTC	CAWSANPSGGDYEQYF
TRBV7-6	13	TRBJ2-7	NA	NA	TGTGCCAGCAGCGCCCCCGGATCCGACGAGCAGTACTTC	CASSAPGSDEQYF
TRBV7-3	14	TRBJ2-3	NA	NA	TGTGCCAGCAGCACCACTGGCTCGGGAGATACGCAGTATTTT	CASSTTGSGDTQYF
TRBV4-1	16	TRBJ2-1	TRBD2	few	TGCGCCAGCAGCCAAGATACTAGCGGGAACTACAATGAGCAGTTCTTC	CASSQDTSGNYNEQFF
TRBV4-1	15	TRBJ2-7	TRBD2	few	TGCGCCAGCAGCCAAGAAGGCGCGGGGGTCTACGAGCAGTACTTC	CASSQEGAGVYEQYF